The entry that follows covers one T cell receptor (beta chain) sequence. V dropped 8 bases and J dropped 10 bases, with 21 bases sitting between them. The CDR3 loop spans 14 amino acids. Germline V gene data show CDR1 as SGHTA and CDR2 as FQGNSA. Genomic DNA yielded TCR beta CDR3, amplified by two-round multiplex PCR. Round-one PCR had primers specific to each TRBV and TRBJ gene. From the multiplex PCR reads, TCRdb called clonotypes with MiXCR, one entry per CDR3 protein. The table has approximately 11,000 distinct CDR3 sequences, 30% to 40% seen once. The sample comes from a study of prognosis after radiotherapy for stage I lung cancer. About the study: Delivery of radiotherapy was by SBRT in 3 to 5 fractions at a biologically effective dose of at least 100 Gy.

Assessment by CT and PET/CT found all patients node-negative, and none had prior chemotherapy, radiotherapy or other malignancies. The sample was PBMCs, taken before or after stereotactic body radiation therapy (not recorded which). The sequence was collected from a donor over 45 with non-small cell lung cancer. This chain connects TRBV7-2 to TRBJ2-1, with a possible D match to TRBD1 (5 bases). For the CDR3, the DNA is TGTGCCAGCTCTTGGGATAAGGGGCTGCGGGAGCAGTTCTTC. Translation gives CASSWDKGLREQFF. The full variable domain, rest sourced from reference TRBV7-2 and TRBJ2-1, is GAGVSQSPSNKVTEKGKDVELRCDPISGHTALYWYRQSLGQGLEFLIYFQGNSAPDKSGLPSDRFSAERTGGSVSTLTIQRTQQEDSAVYLCASSWDKGLREQFFGPGTRLTVL.